Listed below are T cell receptor beta chains from one sample, sequenced in a study of cytomegalovirus exposure and HLA in healthy donors. This table comes from immunoSEQ multiplex PCR, and its TCRdb copy is limited to in-frame clones, with some not included. The table records 150,000 to 200,000 clones, roughly 88% of them present only once. The source material was PBMCs. Every receptor here comes from a man between 18 and 29 years old in good health and CMV-seropositive. The CDR3 runs from the conserved cysteine through the conserved F or W. The D gene is left open where the match is weak. Size values are once, few and many counts, or a class for expanded clones, and some rows have none.

d_call clone_size j_call v_call cdr3_aa cdr3_nt
TRBD1 NA TRBJ1-2 TRBV12-5 CASGPGTGRALTDGYTF TGTGCTAGTGGACCGGGGACAGGGCGTGCCTTAACGGATGGCTACACCTTC
NA NA TRBJ2-3 TRBV5-4 CASSQDLQGPPTDTQYF TGTGCCAGCAGCCAGGATCTCCAGGGCCCCCCCACAGATACGCAGTATTTT
TRBD2 NA TRBJ2-3 TRBV10-1 CASSEAGLAGGITDTQYF TGCGCCAGCAGTGAGGCGGGACTAGCGGGGGGGATCACAGATACGCAGTATTTT
NA NA TRBJ1-2 TRBV5-1 CASSSQGHYGYTF TGCGCCAGCAGCTCTCAGGGTCACTATGGCTACACCTTC
TRBD1 once TRBJ2-7 TRBV29-1 CSAGQGSYEQYF TGCAGCGCGGGACAGGGTTCCTACGAGCAGTACTTC
NA NA TRBJ1-5 TRBV5-6 CASSFGQTGQPQHF TGTGCCAGCAGCTTTGGACAGACCGGGCAGCCCCAGCATTTT
TRBD1 NA TRBJ1-5 TRBV19 CASSRQTGNQPQHF TGTGCCAGTAGTAGACAGACAGGGAATCAGCCCCAGCATTTT
NA NA TRBJ1-1 TRBV20-1 CSAEQGSEAFF TGCAGTGCGGAACAGGGTTCTGAAGCTTTCTTT
TRBD1 NA TRBJ2-2 TRBV10-2 CASSDRTGGPVGELFF TGCGCCAGCAGTGACCGGACAGGGGGCCCTGTCGGGGAGCTGTTTTTT
NA NA TRBJ1-1 TRBV7-9 CASSSREMNTEAFF TGTGCCAGCAGCTCCCGGGAGATGAACACTGAAGCTTTCTTT
TRBD1 NA TRBJ2-7 TRBV6-1 CASSATWDSYEQYF TGTGCCAGCAGTGCGACTTGGGACAGCTACGAGCAGTACTTC
TRBD1 NA TRBJ2-3 TRBV5-6 CASSLTGEATDTQYF TGTGCCAGCAGCCTGACAGGGGAAGCCACAGATACGCAGTATTTT
NA NA TRBJ1-1 TRBV27 CASSFKYGTEAFF TGTGCCAGCAGTTTCAAGTACGGCACTGAAGCTTTCTTT
NA NA TRBJ2-7 TRBV5-1 CASSLDPDTYEQYF TGCGCCAGCAGCTTGGATCCGGACACCTACGAGCAGTACTTC
TRBD1 NA TRBJ1-6 TRBV30 CAWETGGKSPLHF TGTGCCTGGGAAACAGGGGGCAAATCACCCCTCCACTTT
NA NA TRBJ2-1 TRBV5-1 CASSLASGGLYNEQFF TGCGCCAGCAGCTTGGCCTCGGGGGGCCTCTACAATGAGCAGTTCTTC
TRBD1 NA TRBJ1-2 TRBV5-4 CASSGGQGINYGYTF TGTGCCAGCAGCGGGGGACAGGGGATCAACTATGGCTACACCTTC
TRBD1 NA TRBJ2-5 TRBV15 CATSRGDRKETQYF TGTGCCACCAGCAGGGGGGACAGGAAAGAGACCCAGTACTTC
NA NA TRBJ2-7 TRBV11-3 CASSLANRPLIYEQYF TGTGCCAGCAGCTTAGCCAACAGGCCCCTAATCTACGAGCAGTACTTC
NA once TRBJ2-7 TRBV7-9 CASSNNLASYEQYF TGTGCCAGCAGCAACAACCTAGCTTCGTACGAGCAGTACTTC
TRBD1 NA TRBJ2-5 TRBV5-4 CASSFRDRPQETQYF TGTGCCAGCAGCTTTAGGGACAGGCCTCAAGAGACCCAGTACTTC
TRBD1 NA TRBJ1-1 TRBV7-9 CASSFGTGGRAEAFF TGTGCCAGCAGCTTCGGGACAGGAGGACGCGCTGAAGCTTTCTTT
TRBD2 NA TRBJ2-5 TRBV29-1 CSAGGRGPDLEETQYF TGCAGCGCGGGGGGGCGGGGCCCAGATTTAGAAGAGACCCAGTACTTC
NA NA TRBJ2-7 TRBV6-1 CASSGGGEQYF TGTGCCAGCAGTGGGGGCGGCGAGCAGTACTTC
TRBD1 NA TRBJ1-2 TRBV6-5 CASRLDRVNGYTF TGTGCCAGCCGCCTGGACAGGGTGAATGGCTACACCTTC
TRBD1 NA TRBJ1-6 TRBV7-6 CASSLRRGGTGSSSYNSPLHF TGTGCCAGCAGCTTACGCCGAGGGGGGACAGGGTCTAGCTCCTATAATTCACCCCTCCACTTT
NA NA TRBJ2-5 TRBV5-5 CASSRVVEREETQYF TGTGCCAGCAGCCGGGTCGTGGAGCGGGAAGAGACCCAGTACTTC
NA NA TRBJ2-5 TRBV5-5 CASSAPGVRETQYF TGTGCCAGCAGCGCCCCTGGAGTGAGAGAGACCCAGTACTTC
TRBD1 NA TRBJ2-5 TRBV5-4 CASSSDRGLYRETQYF TGTGCCAGCAGCTCGGACAGGGGGTTATATCGGGAGACCCAGTACTTC
TRBD1 NA TRBJ1-2 TRBV7-9 CATPTGDIGYTF TGTGCCACCCCGACAGGGGATATTGGCTACACCTTC
TRBD2 NA TRBJ2-7 TRBV6-8 CASSWTSGGHFYEQYF TGTGCCAGCAGTTGGACTAGCGGGGGGCACTTCTACGAGCAGTACTTC
NA NA TRBJ1-3 TRBV7-8 CASSLVLQGSGNTIYF TGTGCCAGCAGCTTAGTCCTCCAGGGCTCTGGAAACACCATATATTTT
NA once TRBJ2-7 TRBV14 CASSPRGGSYEQYF TGTGCCAGCAGCCCCCGCGGAGGGTCCTACGAGCAGTACTTC
NA NA TRBJ2-7 TRBV19 CASSIARPGGGSYEQYF TGTGCCAGTAGTATCGCTCGGCCTGGCGGAGGGTCCTACGAGCAGTACTTC
NA few TRBJ1-5 TRBV10-2 CASSVSESGDLSDQPQHF TGCGCCAGCAGTGTCAGTGAGTCCGGGGACTTGAGCGATCAGCCCCAGCATTTT
TRBD1 NA TRBJ1-1 TRBV19 CASSPWTGETEAFF TGTGCCAGTAGTCCATGGACAGGGGAGACTGAAGCTTTCTTT
NA NA TRBJ2-1 TRBV27 CASRAGLGRYNEQFF TGTGCCAGCAGAGCAGGGTTGGGGCGTTATAATGAGCAGTTCTTC
NA NA TRBJ2-3 TRBV2 CASKRGTVTDTQYF TGTGCCAGCAAACGGGGGACTGTCACAGATACGCAGTATTTT
NA NA TRBJ2-1 TRBV10-3 CAISETGAGNEQFF TGTGCCATCAGTGAGACTGGTGCCGGCAATGAGCAGTTCTTC
NA NA TRBJ1-3 TRBV6-5 CASSYTPKTGNTIYF TGTGCCAGCAGTTACACTCCTAAGACAGGAAACACCATATATTTT
NA NA TRBJ1-5 TRBV6-5 CASSYSRVLDQPQHF TGTGCCAGCAGTTACTCGCGCGTTTTGGATCAGCCCCAGCATTTT
NA NA TRBJ2-3 TRBV4-1 CASSQEGGAPSTDTQYF TGCGCCAGCAGCCAAGAGGGGGGAGCACCTAGCACAGATACGCAGTATTTT
TRBD2 NA TRBJ2-1 TRBV10-3 CAISEGPGLALYNEQFF TGTGCCATCAGTGAGGGCCCCGGACTAGCGCTATACAATGAGCAGTTCTTC
TRBD1 NA TRBJ1-1 TRBV9 CASASGPDRANTEAFF TGTGCCAGCGCCTCAGGGCCCGACAGGGCTAACACTGAAGCTTTCTTT
NA NA TRBJ1-5 TRBV7-2 CASSPPWGEHDQPQHF TGTGCCAGCAGCCCCCCGTGGGGGGAGCACGATCAGCCCCAGCATTTT
NA NA TRBJ1-6 TRBV5-1 CASSSGSPNSPLHF TGCGCCAGCAGCTCGGGATCTCCTAATTCACCCCTCCACTTT
TRBD2 NA TRBJ2-1 TRBV10-2 CASSGTSGDNEQFF TGCGCCAGCAGTGGGACTAGCGGGGACAATGAGCAGTTCTTC
TRBD1 NA TRBJ2-5 TRBV9 CASSYRTGVEETQYF TGTGCCAGCTCATACAGGACAGGGGTAGAAGAGACCCAGTACTTC
TRBD2 NA TRBJ2-5 TRBV12-5 CASGFGGANQETQYF TGTGCTAGTGGTTTCGGGGGGGCTAATCAGGAGACCCAGTACTTC
TRBD1 few TRBJ1-1 TRBV14 CASSHGTGGWNTEAFF TGTGCCAGCAGCCACGGGACAGGGGGATGGAACACTGAAGCTTTCTTT
TRBD1 NA TRBJ2-1 TRBV5-1 CASSRNPPGQEGGEQFF TGCGCCAGCAGTCGAAACCCGCCGGGACAGGAAGGGGGTGAGCAGTTCTTC
TRBD2 NA TRBJ2-3 TRBV7-6 CASSTLAGGTDTQYF TGTGCCAGCAGCACATTAGCGGGGGGCACAGATACGCAGTATTTT
TRBD1 NA TRBJ1-5 TRBV19 CASRQGIDQPQHF TGTGCCAGCCGACAGGGTATCGATCAGCCCCAGCATTTT